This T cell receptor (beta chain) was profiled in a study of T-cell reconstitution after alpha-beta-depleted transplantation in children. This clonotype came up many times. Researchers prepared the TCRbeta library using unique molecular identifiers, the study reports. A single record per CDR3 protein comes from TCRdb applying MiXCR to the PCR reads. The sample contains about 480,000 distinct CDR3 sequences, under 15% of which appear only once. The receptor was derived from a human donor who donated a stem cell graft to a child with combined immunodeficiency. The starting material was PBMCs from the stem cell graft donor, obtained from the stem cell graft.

CDR3 sequence: CASRVSADTYNEQFF. The CDR3 DNA reads TGTGCCAGCAGAGTTTCGGCGGACACCTACAATGAGCAGTTCTTC. The rearrangement joins TRBV21-1 to TRBJ2-1; the D call of TRBD1 is as the table states it, not checked on the DNA. TRBV21-1 is described as a pseudogene. The CDR3 length is 15 residues.